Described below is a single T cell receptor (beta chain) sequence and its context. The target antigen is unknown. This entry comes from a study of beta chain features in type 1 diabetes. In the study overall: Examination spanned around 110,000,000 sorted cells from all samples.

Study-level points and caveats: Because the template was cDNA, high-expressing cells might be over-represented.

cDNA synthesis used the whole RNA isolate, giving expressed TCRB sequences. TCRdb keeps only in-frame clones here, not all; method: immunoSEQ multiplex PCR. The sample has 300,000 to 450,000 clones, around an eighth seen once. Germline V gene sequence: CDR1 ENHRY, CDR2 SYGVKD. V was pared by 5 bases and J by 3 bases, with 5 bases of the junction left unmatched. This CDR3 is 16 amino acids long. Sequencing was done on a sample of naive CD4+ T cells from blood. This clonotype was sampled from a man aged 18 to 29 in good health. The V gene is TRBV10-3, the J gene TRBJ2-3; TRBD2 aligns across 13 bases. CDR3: CAISTGLAGDTDTQYF. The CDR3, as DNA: TGTGCCATCAGTACCGGACTAGCGGGAGATACAGATACGCAGTATTTT.